This entry concerns a single T cell receptor beta chain. This sample is drawn from a study of T cell changes during pregnancy in multiple sclerosis. Assay used: immunoSEQ multiplex PCR; TCRdb lists only in-frame clones, some missing. The sample holds 40,000 to 55,000 clones, 80% to 95% seen once. This receptor was taken from a female donor with multiple sclerosis, enrolled in a pregnancy study. Sequencing used CD8+ T cells from peripheral blood mononuclear cells, obtained in the second trimester of pregnancy.

In nucleotides, the CDR3 is TGTGCCAGCAGCGTAGCTACAGGGGCCTCACCCCTCCACTTT. The encoded protein is CASSVATGASPLHF. The chain carries TRBV9 and TRBJ1-6, with TRBD1 identical over 7 bases. The germline CDR1 and CDR2 sequences are SGDLS and YYNGEE. Trimming cost V 0 bases and J 10 bases; bases outside gene matches: 4. This CDR3 comprises 14 residues.